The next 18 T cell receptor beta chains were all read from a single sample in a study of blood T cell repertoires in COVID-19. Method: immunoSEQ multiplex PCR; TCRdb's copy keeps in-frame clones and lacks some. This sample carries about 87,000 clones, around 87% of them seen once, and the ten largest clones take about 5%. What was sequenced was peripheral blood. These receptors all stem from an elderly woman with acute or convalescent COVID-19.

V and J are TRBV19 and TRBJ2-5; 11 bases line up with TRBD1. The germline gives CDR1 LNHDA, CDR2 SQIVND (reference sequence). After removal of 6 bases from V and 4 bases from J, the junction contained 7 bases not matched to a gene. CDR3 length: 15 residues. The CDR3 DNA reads TGTGCCAGTAGCACTGGACAGGGGGCCGGAGAGACCCAGTACTTC. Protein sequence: CASSTGQGAGETQYF.

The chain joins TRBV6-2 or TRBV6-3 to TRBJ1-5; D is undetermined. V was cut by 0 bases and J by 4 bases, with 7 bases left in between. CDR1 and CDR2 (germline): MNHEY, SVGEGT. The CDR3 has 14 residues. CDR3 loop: CASSYSLRNQPQHF. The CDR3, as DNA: TGTGCCAGCAGTTACTCGTTGAGGAATCAGCCCCAGCATTTT.

CDR3 region: CASSMRLMGTDTQYF. In nucleotides, the CDR3 is TGTGCCAGTAGTATGAGATTGATGGGCACAGATACGCAGTATTTT. The chain uses TRBV19 and TRBJ2-3, with unresolved D. In germline, CDR1 is LNHDA, CDR2 SQIVND (reference sequence). This CDR3 spans 15 amino acids. Trimming removed 3 bases at V and 1 base at J, with 11 bases between.

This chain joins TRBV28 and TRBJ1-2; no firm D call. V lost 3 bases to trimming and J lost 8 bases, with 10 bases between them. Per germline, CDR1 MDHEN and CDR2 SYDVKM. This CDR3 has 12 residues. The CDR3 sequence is CASSLNVRGYTF. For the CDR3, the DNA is TGTGCCAGCAGTTTGAATGTACGGGGCTACACCTTC.

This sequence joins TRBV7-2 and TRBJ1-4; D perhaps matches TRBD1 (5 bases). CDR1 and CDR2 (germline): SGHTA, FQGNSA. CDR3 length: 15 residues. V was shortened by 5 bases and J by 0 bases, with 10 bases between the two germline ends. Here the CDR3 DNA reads TGTGCCAGCAGCCCAGTGGGGCCAACTAATGAAAAACTGTTTTTT. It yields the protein CASSPVGPTNEKLFF.

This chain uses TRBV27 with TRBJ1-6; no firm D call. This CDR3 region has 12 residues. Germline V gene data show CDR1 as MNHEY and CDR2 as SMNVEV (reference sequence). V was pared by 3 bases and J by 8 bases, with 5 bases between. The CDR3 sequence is CASSFRDSPLHF. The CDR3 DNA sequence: TGTGCCAGCAGTTTCCGAGATTCACCCCTCCACTTT.

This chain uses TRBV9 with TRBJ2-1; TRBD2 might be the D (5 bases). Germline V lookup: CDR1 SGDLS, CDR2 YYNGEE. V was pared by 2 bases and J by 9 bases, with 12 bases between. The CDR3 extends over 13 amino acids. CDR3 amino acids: CASSVGIATEQFF. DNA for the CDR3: TGTGCCAGCAGCGTGGGGATAGCGACTGAGCAGTTCTTC.

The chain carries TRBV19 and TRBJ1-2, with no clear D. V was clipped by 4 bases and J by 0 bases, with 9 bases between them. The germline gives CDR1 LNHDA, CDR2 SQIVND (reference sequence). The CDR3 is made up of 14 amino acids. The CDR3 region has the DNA TGTGCCAGTAGTACTGACATCACTAACTATGGCTACACCTTC. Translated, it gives CASSTDITNYGYTF.

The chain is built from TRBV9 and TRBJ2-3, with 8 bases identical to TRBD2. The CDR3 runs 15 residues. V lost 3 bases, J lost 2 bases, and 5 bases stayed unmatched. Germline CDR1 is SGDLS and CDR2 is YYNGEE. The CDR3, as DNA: TGTGCCAGCAGCGACTATAGCGGGAACACAGATACGCAGTATTTT. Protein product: CASSDYSGNTDTQYF.

For the CDR3, the DNA is TGTGCCAGCAGCTTGCAGGTGGAACAGAACACTGAAGCTTTCTTT. It specifies CASSLQVEQNTEAFF. The chain is built from TRBV5-4 and TRBJ1-1; no firm D call. Germline-derived CDR1 and CDR2 are SGHNT and YYREEE (reference sequence). The CDR3 consists of 15 residues. V was clipped by 1 base and J by 1 base, with 11 bases between them.

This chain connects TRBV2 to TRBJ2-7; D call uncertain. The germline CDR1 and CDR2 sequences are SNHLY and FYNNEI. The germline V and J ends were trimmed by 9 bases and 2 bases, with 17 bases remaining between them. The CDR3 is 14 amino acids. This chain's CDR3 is CARTRVSATYEQYF. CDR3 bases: TGTGCCAGGACCCGGGTCAGCGCCACCTACGAGCAGTACTTC.

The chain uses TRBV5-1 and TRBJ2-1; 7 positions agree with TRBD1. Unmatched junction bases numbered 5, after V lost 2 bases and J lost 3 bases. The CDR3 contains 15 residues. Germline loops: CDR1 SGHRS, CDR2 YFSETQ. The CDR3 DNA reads TGCGCCAGCAGCTTAAGGGACAGCCTCTACAATGAGCAGTTCTTC. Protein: CASSLRDSLYNEQFF.

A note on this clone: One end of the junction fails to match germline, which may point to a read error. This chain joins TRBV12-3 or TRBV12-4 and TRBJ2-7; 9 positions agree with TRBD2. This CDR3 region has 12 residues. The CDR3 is CASSRRASGTSF. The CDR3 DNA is TGTGCCAGCAGCCGTAGGGCTAGCGGGACTAGCTTC.

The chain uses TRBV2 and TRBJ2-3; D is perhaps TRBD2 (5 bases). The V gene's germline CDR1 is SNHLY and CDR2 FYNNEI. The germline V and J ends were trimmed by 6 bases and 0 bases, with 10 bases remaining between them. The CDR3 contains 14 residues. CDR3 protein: CASRSGWSTDTQYF. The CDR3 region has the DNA TGTGCCAGCAGATCGGGGTGGAGCACAGATACGCAGTATTTT.

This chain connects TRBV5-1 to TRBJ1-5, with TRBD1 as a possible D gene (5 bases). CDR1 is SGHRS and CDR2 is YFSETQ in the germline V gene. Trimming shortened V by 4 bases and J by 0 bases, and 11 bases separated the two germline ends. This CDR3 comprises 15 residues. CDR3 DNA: TGCGCCAGCAGCACCGACAGTTATAGCAATCAGCCCCAGCATTTT. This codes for CASSTDSYSNQPQHF.

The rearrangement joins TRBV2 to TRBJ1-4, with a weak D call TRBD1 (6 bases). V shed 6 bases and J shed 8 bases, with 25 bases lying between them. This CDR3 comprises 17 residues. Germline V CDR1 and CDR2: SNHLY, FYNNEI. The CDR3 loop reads CASSARRPGRGAEKLFF. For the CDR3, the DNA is TGTGCCAGCAGCGCAAGGAGGCCGGGACGGGGGGCCGAAAAACTGTTTTTT. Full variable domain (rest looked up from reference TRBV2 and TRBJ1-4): EPEVTQTPSHQVTQMGQEVILRCVPISNHLYFYWYRQILGQKVEFLVSFYNNEISEKSEIFDDQFSVERPDGSNFTLKIRSTKLEDSAMYFCASSARRPGRGAEKLFFGSGTQLSVL.

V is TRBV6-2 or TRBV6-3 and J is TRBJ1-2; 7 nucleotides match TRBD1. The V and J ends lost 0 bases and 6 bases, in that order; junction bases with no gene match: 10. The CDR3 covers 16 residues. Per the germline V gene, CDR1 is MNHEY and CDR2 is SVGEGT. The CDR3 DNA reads TGTGCCAGCAGTTACTCGTCTTACAGGGGCAGGGATGGCTACACCTTC. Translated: CASSYSSYRGRDGYTF.

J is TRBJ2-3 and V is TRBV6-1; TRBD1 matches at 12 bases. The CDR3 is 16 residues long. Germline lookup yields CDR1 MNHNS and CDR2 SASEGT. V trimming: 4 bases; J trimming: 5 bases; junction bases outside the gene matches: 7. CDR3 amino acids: CASSAGTGGRGDTQYF. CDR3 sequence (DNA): TGTGCCAGCAGTGCCGGGACAGGGGGCAGGGGAGATACGCAGTATTTT.